A single sample is the source of the 13 T cell receptor beta chains below, sequenced in a study of beta chain features in type 1 diabetes. Expressed TCRB transcripts were sequenced because the entire RNA isolate underwent reverse transcription. Some clones are missing from TCRdb's copy, which holds only in-frame ones; the method was immunoSEQ multiplex PCR. The table lists hundreds of thousands of clones, about a sixth of them singletons. Sequencing was carried out using naive CD4+ T cells from blood. The receptors come from a man in his late teens or twenties in good health.

The rearrangement links TRBV29-1 to TRBJ2-7; D may be TRBD2 (5 bases). The CDR3 totals 19 residues. Trimming removed 1 base at V and 0 bases at J, with 25 bases between. Germline V lookup: CDR1 SQVTM, CDR2 ANQGSEA. CDR3 residues: CSVEVLQKSRGRISYEQYF. The CDR3 bases are TGCAGCGTTGAAGTCCTCCAAAAATCCCGCGGGCGGATCTCCTACGAGCAGTACTTC.

The chain has TRBV10-3 and TRBJ2-7; 8 positions match TRBD1. J gave up 5 bases and V 8 bases, and 8 bases lay outside the gene matches. There are 13 residues in the CDR3. The V gene's germline CDR1 is ENHRY and CDR2 SYGVKD. The CDR3 spells CAISRQGSNEQYF. The CDR3 coding sequence is TGTGCCATCTCAAGACAGGGGTCCAACGAGCAGTACTTC.

This clone showed up just a few times. The same CDR3 arises from other DNA sequences in this sample as well. The rearrangement links TRBV29-1 to TRBJ1-1; D is undetermined. The CDR3 loop spans 13 amino acids. With 6 bases removed from V and 0 bases from J, the gap between germline ends came to 11 bases. Germline assignment: CDR1 SQVTM and CDR2 ANQGSEA. The CDR3 protein is CSVAGRMNTEAFF. DNA of the CDR3: TGCAGCGTCGCTGGGAGGATGAACACTGAAGCTTTCTTT.

V gene TRBV7-2 combines with J gene TRBJ2-7; D is tentatively TRBD1 or TRBD2 (5 bases each). Germline V lookup: CDR1 SGHTA, CDR2 FQGNSA. Trimming took 8 bases from V and 1 from J, leaving 15 bases between them. CDR3 length: 14 amino acids. This CDR3 reads CASLKGRTSYEQYF. The CDR3, as DNA: TGTGCCAGCTTAAAGGGACGGACTTCCTACGAGCAGTACTTC.

This clone was counted only a few times. The chain has TRBV7-2 and TRBJ2-5, with D perhaps assigned TRBD1 or TRBD2 (7 bases each). With 0 bases removed from V and 5 bases from J, the gap between germline ends came to 13 bases. Germline assignment: CDR1 SGHTA and CDR2 FQGNSA. The CDR3 covers 15 residues. The CDR3 loop is CASSLATGRGETQYF. CDR3 nucleotide sequence: TGTGCCAGCAGCTTAGCGACAGGGCGGGGGGAGACCCAGTACTTC.

In this sample, this clone turned up a few times. The V gene is TRBV7-2, the J gene TRBJ1-1; possibly TRBD1 for D (5 bases). Germline CDR1 and CDR2: SGHTA and FQGNSA. V gave up 4 bases and J gave up 4 bases, with 13 bases separating them. The CDR3 contains 14 residues. The CDR3 coding sequence is TGTGCCAGCAGCTCAACACTCGGGGGCACTGAAGCTTTCTTT. It is translated as CASSSTLGGTEAFF.

The chain carries TRBV25-1 and TRBJ1-1; a possible D gene is TRBD1 (6 bases). V was cut by 4 bases and J by 10 bases, with 22 bases left in between. The CDR3 spans 15 residues. Germline lookup yields CDR1 MGHDK and CDR2 SYGVNS. CDR3 bases: TGTGCCAGCAGTGGCTCGGGACAACGATGGAAGGGAGCTTTCTTT. Residues: CASSGSGQRWKGAFF.

This clone was counted between two and nine times. The V call is TRBV10-3, the J call TRBJ2-2; TRBD1 matches 10 bases. The CDR3 extends over 15 amino acids. V lost 5 bases to trimming and J lost 7 bases; unmatched junction nucleotides: 7. Germline V gene lookup returns CDR1 ENHRY and CDR2 SYGVKD. CDR3 nucleotide sequence: TGTGCCATCAGTACCGGACAGGGGGTCCACGGGGAGCTGTTTTTT. Encoded protein: CAISTGQGVHGELFF.

This clone was picked up a small number of times. V and J are TRBV7-2 and TRBJ1-3; D remains ambiguous. Trimming removed 6 bases from V and 0 bases from J, with 15 bases in between. The CDR3 has 16 amino acids. Germline values: CDR1 SGHTA, CDR2 FQGNSA. The CDR3 coding sequence is TGTGCCAGCAGACCCCGGACGGACCTCTCTGGAAACACCATATATTTT. Amino acid sequence: CASRPRTDLSGNTIYF.

Only a few counts were recorded for this clone. The V and J genes are TRBV5-1 and TRBJ1-1; D might be TRBD1 (5 bases). Germline V gene sequence: CDR1 SGHRS, CDR2 YFSETQ. V was shortened by 0 bases and J by 0 bases, with 9 bases between the two germline ends. The CDR3 has 15 residues. CDR3 DNA: TGCGCCAGCAGCTTGGTCGGGGCAATGAACACTGAAGCTTTCTTT. This gives the protein CASSLVGAMNTEAFF.

Only a few counts were recorded for this clone. Distinct nucleotide sequences in the sample also encode this CDR3. V and J are TRBV7-2 and TRBJ2-7; D gene unclear. CDR1 is SGHTA and CDR2 is FQGNSA in the germline V gene. The CDR3 contains 12 residues. V was trimmed by 5 bases and J by 3 bases, leaving 8 bases between them. CDR3 loop: CASSRGSYEQYF. In DNA, the CDR3 is TGTGCCAGCAGCCGAGGTAGCTACGAGCAGTACTTC.

The chain uses TRBV9 and TRBJ1-1, with 8 positions matching TRBD1. The V gene end was trimmed by 4 bases and the J gene end by 7 bases; junction bases not matched to a gene: 12. The length of the CDR3 is 15 residues. Germline V gene data show CDR1 as SGDLS and CDR2 as YYNGEE. As DNA, the CDR3 is TGTGCCAGCAGCTCCCGGGCAGGGGGCCCTTATGAAGCTTTCTTT. The encoded protein is CASSSRAGGPYEAFF.

Only a few counts were recorded for this clone. The chain uses TRBV2 and TRBJ1-5; D may be TRBD1 (6 bases). Germline values: CDR1 SNHLY, CDR2 FYNNEI. Trimming pared 6 bases from V and 7 bases from J, leaving 19 bases between. The CDR3 spans 15 residues. The CDR3 region has the DNA TGTGCCAGCAGGCCTATACAGGGTAGCGGCCAGCCCCAGCATTTT. Translation gives CASRPIQGSGQPQHF.